The rows below give T cell receptor beta chains drawn from one sample of a study of blood T cells in healthy people across ages. TCRdb called the 5' RACE reads again in MiXCR, with one record for every CDR3 protein. This table holds hundreds of thousands of distinct CDR3 sequences, 44% found once. The sequencing sample was made of blood. The receptors stem from a man in his sixties in good health. Both conserved end residues are part of each CDR3. Each record gives: clone size, J gene, D gene, V gene, CDR3 DNA, CDR3 protein. A D gene is named only where the DNA matches it firmly. Only part of the rows carry a size: once, few, many, or a class if the clone is expanded.

>.|TRBJ1-5|.|TRBV6-4
TGTGCCAGCAGTGACTCCCCCCTGGGAAGGCGCAATCAGCCCCAGCATTTT
CASSDSPLGRRNQPQHF
>.|TRBJ1-6|.|TRBV7-6
TGTGCCAGCAGCTTTATTAGCTCTTGGGATTCACCCCTCCACTTT
CASSFISSWDSPLHF
>.|TRBJ2-1|TRBD2|TRBV29-1
TGCAGCGTTGCCCGACTAGCGGGGGGCTCGCACAATGAGCAGTTCTTC
CSVARLAGGSHNEQFF
>.|TRBJ1-6|.|TRBV25-1
TGTGCCAGCAGTGAAGGCCAATTCGACTCACCCCCCCACTTT
CASSEGQFDSPPHF
>few|TRBJ1-6|.|TRBV2
TGTGCCAGTAGCTTATCCACGGGGCCCAATTCACCCCTCCACTTT
CASSLSTGPNSPLHF
>.|TRBJ2-6|.|TRBV5-1
TGCGCCAGCAGTTCCTCCGCGGCTGGGGCCAACGTCCTGACTTTC
CASSSSAAGANVLTF
>.|TRBJ2-7|TRBD1|TRBV28
TGTGCCAGCAGACTAGGGACAGGGGATCCCTACGAGCAGTACTTC
CASRLGTGDPYEQYF
>few|TRBJ2-5|TRBD1|TRBV5-6
TGTGCCAGCAGGTCAACAGGGGGCTTTGAACAGTACTTC
CASRSTGGFEQYF
>.|TRBJ2-7|TRBD1|TRBV18
TGTGCCAGCTCACCAGGGACAGGGCACGAGCAGTACTTC
CASSPGTGHEQYF
>few|TRBJ1-5|TRBD1|TRBV15
TGTGCCACCAGCAGAGATCGCGAAGGGGGCCTTCAGCCCCAGCATTTT
CATSRDREGGLQPQHF
>few|TRBJ2-6|.|TRBV24-1
TGTGCCACCAGTGATCCCAATCCCGACAGCTCTGGGGCCAACGTCCTGACTTTC
CATSDPNPDSSGANVLTF
>.|TRBJ1-2|TRBD1|TRBV29-1
TGCAGCGTTGGACAGGGGGCGGACTATGGCTACACCTTC
CSVGQGADYGYTF
>.|TRBJ1-1|.|TRBV19
TGTGCCAGTAGTATAAACAGGAACACTGAAGCTTTCTTT
CASSINRNTEAFF
>few|TRBJ2-7|.|TRBV18
TGTGCCAGCTCACCACCGAACGGGTACGAGCAGTACTTC
CASSPPNGYEQYF
>.|TRBJ1-2|.|TRBV20-1
TGCAGTGCCCCAGAGATCGGGGTCCGGGGTTATGGCTACACCTTC
CSAPEIGVRGYGYTF